This T cell receptor beta chain came from a study of T cell responses to AZD1222 COVID-19 vaccine. Sequenced by immunoSEQ multiplex PCR; TCRdb stores in-frame clones only, minus some. The repertoire has approximately 190,000 clones, approximately 91% of them found once; the top ten carry roughly 0.99%. The sample consisted of peripheral blood, taken on day 0 of AZD1222 vaccination. The origin of this receptor is an adult in good health.

The CDR3 DNA sequence: TGTGCTAGTTCGGAGGGGGCCACTGAAGCTTTCTTT. Translated: CASSEGATEAFF. The chain links TRBV12-5 to TRBJ1-1; 7 nucleotides align to TRBD1. Germline lookup yields CDR1 LGHNT and CDR2 FRNRAP. The CDR3 is 12 residues long. The junction had 4 bases not matched to a gene; V was cut back by 8 bases and J by 4 bases.